These 16 T cell receptor beta chains share one sample of origin, sequenced in a study of shared clonotypes between healthy human individuals (dated by TCRdb to 2019 to 2021). Libraries were made using the immunoSEQ multiplex PCR assay. TCRdb re-hosts the immuneACCESS table, in-frame sequences only. Its copies lack some clones; in the studies checked, an unresolved V gene accounts for under half of them, and the cause for the rest is not known. The sample records roughly 2.4 million clones, nearly 97% of which are singletons. Around 0.13% of the sample is taken by the ten largest. The sample comprised naive CD4+ T cells sorted from blood. Reading the label with the study, this specimen's cell subset or site is: CD45RA+ positively selected. Source of these receptors: a man aged 18 to 35 in good health.

The chain links TRBV6-5 to TRBJ2-1, with D unclear. Germline loops: CDR1 MNHEY, CDR2 SVGAGI. The CDR3 is 11 residues long. The V end was cut by 5 bases, the J end by 11 bases, with 10 bases between. The CDR3 protein is CASSLGSQQFF. CDR3 DNA: TGTGCCAGCAGTCTAGGATCCCAGCAGTTCTTC.

The chain links TRBV7-6 to TRBJ2-5; 8 positions agree with TRBD2. The CDR3 has 16 residues. Trimming at V came to 1 base and at J to 3 bases, leaving 7 bases not matched to a gene. Per germline, CDR1 SGHVS and CDR2 FNYEAQ. This CDR3 reads CASSLVSGGGKETQYF. In DNA form, the CDR3 reads TGTGCCAGCAGCTTAGTCTCGGGAGGGGGTAAAGAGACCCAGTACTTC.

This clone was seen only once. The rearrangement uses TRBV6-5 and TRBJ2-1; a possible D gene is TRBD2 (6 bases). The germline V gene encodes CDR1 MNHEY and CDR2 SVGAGI. V was cut by 6 bases and J by 5 bases, with 14 bases left in between. CDR3 length: 14 amino acids. CDR3 residues: CASRPGGPHNEQFF. For the CDR3, the DNA is TGTGCCAGCAGACCCGGGGGACCGCACAATGAGCAGTTCTTC.

This chain connects TRBV14 to TRBJ1-6, with D possibly being TRBD1 (5 bases). V lost 3 bases and J 9 bases, leaving 12 bases between the germline ends. Germline CDR1 SGHDN, CDR2 FVKESK. There are 14 residues in the CDR3. The CDR3: CASSQGRESSPLHF. The CDR3, as DNA: TGTGCCAGCAGCCAGGGCAGGGAGTCTTCACCCCTCCACTTT. Using reference TRBV14 and TRBJ1-6 for the parts outside the CDR3, the full variable domain is EAGVTQFPSHSVIEKGQTVTLRCDPISGHDNLYWYRRVMGKEIKFLLHFVKESKQDESGMPNNRFLAERTGGTYSTLKVQPAELEDSGVYFCASSQGRESSPLHFGNGTRLTVT.

The chain couples TRBV5-8 to TRBJ1-2; 9 bases line up with TRBD1. Unmatched junction bases numbered 14, after V lost 0 bases and J lost 8 bases. CDR3 length: 17 amino acids. The germline CDR1 and CDR2 sequences are SGHTS and YDEGEE. CDR3 residues: CASSLEPLQGAWRGYTF. The CDR3 DNA follows: TGTGCCAGCAGCTTGGAGCCCTTACAGGGGGCTTGGAGAGGCTACACCTTC.

The rearrangement joins TRBV6-6 to TRBJ1-3, with D unclear. Deletions cut 8 bases from V and 2 bases from J, with 10 bases between. This CDR3 has 13 residues. The germline CDR1 and CDR2 sequences are MNHNY and SVGAGI (reference sequence). CDR3 in amino acids: CASRVVAGNTIYF. CDR3 DNA sequence: TGTGCCAGCCGGGTAGTGGCTGGAAACACCATATATTTT.

This clone occurred once. The gene calls are TRBV2 and TRBJ2-5, with D perhaps TRBD2 (5 bases). V lost 2 bases to trimming and J lost 4 bases, with 8 bases between them. Per the germline V gene, CDR1 is SNHLY and CDR2 is FYNNEI. The CDR3 covers 13 residues. The CDR3 coding sequence is TGTGCCAGCAGTGAAATGGGGAGAGAGACCCAGTACTTC. This translates into CASSEMGRETQYF.

V is TRBV5-1 and J is TRBJ2-2; 8 positions match TRBD2. V gave up 0 bases and J gave up 8 bases; unmatched junction bases: 9. This CDR3 is built from 16 residues. The germline CDR1 and CDR2 sequences are SGHRS and YFSETQ. The DNA of the CDR3 is TGCGCCAGCAGCTTGGCCCCAGCGGGAGTAGGGGGGGAGCTGTTTTTT. Translation gives CASSLAPAGVGGELFF. The variable domain in full, completed from reference TRBV5-1 and TRBJ2-2, reads KAGVTQTPRYLIKTRGQQVTLSCSPISGHRSVSWYQQTPGQGLQFLFEYFSETQRNKGNFPGRFSGRQFSNSRSEMNVSTLELGDSALYLCASSLAPAGVGGELFFGEGSRLTVL.

This sequence joins TRBV4-1 and TRBJ2-7, with 7 bases lining up with TRBD1. The J segment lost 2 bases and the V segment lost 3 bases, leaving 4 bases of the junction unmatched. CDR1 is MGHRA, CDR2 YSYEKL, per germline. CDR3 length: 14 amino acids. The CDR3 nucleotides are TGCGCCAGCAGCCAGACAGGGAGTGCCTACGAGCAGTACTTC. This encodes CASSQTGSAYEQYF.

The chain uses TRBV19 and TRBJ1-6, with 10 bases that match TRBD1. CDR1 is LNHDA, CDR2 SQIVND, per germline (reference sequence). Unmatched junction bases numbered 7, after V lost 6 bases and J lost 8 bases. The CDR3 is 15 amino acids. CDR3 sequence reads: CASSQDRGRDSPLHF. DNA of the CDR3: TGTGCCAGTAGCCAAGACAGGGGGCGCGATTCACCCCTCCACTTT. Full variable domain (remainder filled in from reference TRBV19 and TRBJ1-6): DGGITQSPKYLFRKEGQNVTLSCEQNLNHDAMYWYRQDPGQGLRLIYYSQIVNDFQKGDIAEGYSVSREKKESFPLTVTSAQKNPTAFYLCASSQDRGRDSPLHFGNGTRLTVT.

The CDR3 DNA sequence: TGTGCCTGGAGTATAAGTTCCGTCCCCTACGAGCAGTACTTC. Translation gives CAWSISSVPYEQYF. The chain has TRBV30 and TRBJ2-7; D call uncertain. Germline lookup yields CDR1 GTSNPN and CDR2 SVGIG (reference sequence). V gave up 2 bases and J gave up 2 bases, with 13 bases separating them. The CDR3 spans 14 residues.

The rearrangement links TRBV19 to TRBJ2-5; TRBD1 matches at 7 bases. V shed 6 bases and J 0 bases; nucleotides not matched to a gene: 4. The germline V gene encodes CDR1 LNHDA and CDR2 SQIVND (reference sequence). The CDR3 length is 14 residues. The CDR3 nucleotides read TGTGCCAGTAGGATGGGACAGAACCAAGAGACCCAGTACTTC. It translates to CASRMGQNQETQYF.

Concerning this clone itself: This specimen includes other DNA sequences encoding the same CDR3. The J gene is TRBJ2-7, the V gene TRBV27, with TRBD1 matching over 11 bases. With V trimmed by 5 bases and J by 4 bases, 4 bases remained unmatched. Germline assignment: CDR1 MNHEY and CDR2 SMNVEV (reference sequence). The CDR3 is 14 amino acids. As DNA, the CDR3 is TGTGCCAGCAGTCTACGGGACAGGGGGTACGAGCAGTACTTC. Residues: CASSLRDRGYEQYF.

This chain connects TRBV11-2 to TRBJ1-2, with 7 nucleotides matching TRBD1. CDR3 size: 15 residues. Germline V CDR1 and CDR2: SGHAT, FQNNGV. The V and J ends lost 3 bases and 5 bases, in that order; junction bases with no gene match: 9. DNA of the CDR3: TGTGCCAGCAGCTTTGGGACAGCCCTATTTTATGGCTACACCTTC. Its protein is CASSFGTALFYGYTF.

The J gene is TRBJ2-3, the V gene TRBV5-1; 9 bases agree with TRBD2. Losses at the gene ends were 2 bases for V and 6 bases for J; bases not matched to a gene: 4. Per the germline V gene, CDR1 is SGHRS and CDR2 is YFSETQ. The CDR3 extends over 14 amino acids. The CDR3 sequence: CASSFSGRVDTQYF. Here the CDR3 DNA reads TGCGCCAGCAGCTTTAGCGGGAGAGTTGATACGCAGTATTTT.

J is TRBJ1-1 and V is TRBV28; D gene uncertain. This CDR3 has 12 residues. Germline V gene data show CDR1 as MDHEN and CDR2 as SYDVKM. V was trimmed by 6 bases and J by 10 bases, leaving 15 bases between them. The CDR3 loop is CASSLTPGRAFF. CDR3 DNA: TGTGCCAGCAGCCTGACGCCGGGTCGAGCTTTCTTT.